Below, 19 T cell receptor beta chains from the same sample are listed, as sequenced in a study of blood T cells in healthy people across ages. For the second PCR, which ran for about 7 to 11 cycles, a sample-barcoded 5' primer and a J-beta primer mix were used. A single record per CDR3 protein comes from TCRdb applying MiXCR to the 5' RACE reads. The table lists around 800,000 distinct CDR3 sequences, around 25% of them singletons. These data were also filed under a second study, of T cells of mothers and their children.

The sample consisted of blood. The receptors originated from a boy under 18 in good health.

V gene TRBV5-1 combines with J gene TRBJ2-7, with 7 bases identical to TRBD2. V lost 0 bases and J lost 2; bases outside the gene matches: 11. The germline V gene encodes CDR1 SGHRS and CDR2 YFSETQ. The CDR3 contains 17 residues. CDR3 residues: CASSLGAPAGRTYEQYF. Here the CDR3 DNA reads TGCGCCAGCAGCTTGGGAGCCCCAGCGGGGCGAACCTACGAGCAGTACTTC.

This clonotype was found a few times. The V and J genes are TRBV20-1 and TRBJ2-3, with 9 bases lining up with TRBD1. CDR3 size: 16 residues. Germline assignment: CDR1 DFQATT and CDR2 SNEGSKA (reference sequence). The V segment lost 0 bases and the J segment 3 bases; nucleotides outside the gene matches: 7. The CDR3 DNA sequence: TGCAGTGCTAGAGAGGGCTCAGGACAGGGGACAGATACGCAGTATTTT. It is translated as CSAREGSGQGTDTQYF.

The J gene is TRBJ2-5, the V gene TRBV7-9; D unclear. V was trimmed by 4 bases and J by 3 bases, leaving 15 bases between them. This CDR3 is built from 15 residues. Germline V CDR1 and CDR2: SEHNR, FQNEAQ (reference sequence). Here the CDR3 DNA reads TGTGCCAGCAGCTCTACAGCAATCCCGAAAGAGACCCAGTACTTC. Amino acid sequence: CASSSTAIPKETQYF. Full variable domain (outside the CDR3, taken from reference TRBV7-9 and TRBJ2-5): DTGVSQNPRHKITKRGQNVTFRCDPISEHNRLYWYRQTLGQGPEFLTYFQNEAQLEKSRLLSDRFSAERPKGSFSTLEIQRTEQGDSAMYLCASSSTAIPKETQYFGPGTRLLVL.

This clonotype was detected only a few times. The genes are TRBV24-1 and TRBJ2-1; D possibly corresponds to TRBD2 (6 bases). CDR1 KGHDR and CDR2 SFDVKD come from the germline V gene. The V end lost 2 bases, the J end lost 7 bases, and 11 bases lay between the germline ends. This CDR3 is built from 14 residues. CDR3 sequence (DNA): TGTGCCACCAGTGATTCGGGACTCTGGAATGAGCAGTTCTTC. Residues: CATSDSGLWNEQFF.

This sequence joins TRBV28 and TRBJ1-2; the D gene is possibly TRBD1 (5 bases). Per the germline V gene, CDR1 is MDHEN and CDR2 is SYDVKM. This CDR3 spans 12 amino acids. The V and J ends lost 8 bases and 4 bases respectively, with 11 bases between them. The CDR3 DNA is TGTGCCAGCCGGCCGGGGGGCTATGGCTACACCTTC. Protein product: CASRPGGYGYTF.

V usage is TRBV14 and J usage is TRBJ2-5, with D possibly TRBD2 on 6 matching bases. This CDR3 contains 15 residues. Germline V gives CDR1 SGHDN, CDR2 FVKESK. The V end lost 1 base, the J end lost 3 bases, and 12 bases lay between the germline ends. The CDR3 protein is CASSQGSGGKETQYF. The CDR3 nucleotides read TGTGCCAGCAGCCAAGGGTCCGGGGGTAAAGAGACCCAGTACTTC. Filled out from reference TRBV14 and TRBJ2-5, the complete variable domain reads EAGVTQFPSHSVIEKGQTVTLRCDPISGHDNLYWYRRVMGKEIKFLLHFVKESKQDESGMPNNRFLAERTGGTYSTLKVQPAELEDSGVYFCASSQGSGGKETQYFGPGTRLLVL.

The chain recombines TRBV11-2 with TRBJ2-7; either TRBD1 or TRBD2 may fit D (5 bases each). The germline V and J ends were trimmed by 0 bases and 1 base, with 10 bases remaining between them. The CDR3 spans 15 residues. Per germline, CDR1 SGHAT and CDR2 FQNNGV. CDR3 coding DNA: TGTGCCAGCAGCTTAGAGAGGGACGGGTCCTACGAGCAGTACTTC. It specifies CASSLERDGSYEQYF. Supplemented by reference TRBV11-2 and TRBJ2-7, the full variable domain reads EAGVAQSPRYKIIEKRQSVAFWCNPISGHATLYWYQQILGQGPKLLIQFQNNGVVDDSQLPKDRFSAERLKGVDSTLKIQPAKLEDSAVYLCASSLERDGSYEQYFGPGTRLTVT.

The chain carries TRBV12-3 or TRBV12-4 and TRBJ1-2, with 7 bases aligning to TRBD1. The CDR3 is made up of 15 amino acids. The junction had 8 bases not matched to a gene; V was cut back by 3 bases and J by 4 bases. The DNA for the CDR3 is TGTGCCAGCAGTTTGGGACAGTGGAGTAGCTATGGCTACACCTTC. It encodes CASSLGQWSSYGYTF.

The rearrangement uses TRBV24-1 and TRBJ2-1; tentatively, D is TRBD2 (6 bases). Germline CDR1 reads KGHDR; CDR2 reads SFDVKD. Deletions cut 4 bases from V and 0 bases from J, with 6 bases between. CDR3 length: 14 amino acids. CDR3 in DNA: TGTGCCACCAGTGAGGGGGGCTCCTACAATGAGCAGTTCTTC. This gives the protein CATSEGGSYNEQFF.

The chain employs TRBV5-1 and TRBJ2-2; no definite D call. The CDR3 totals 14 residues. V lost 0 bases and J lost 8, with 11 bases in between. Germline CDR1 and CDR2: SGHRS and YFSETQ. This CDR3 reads CASSLATELGELFF. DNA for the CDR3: TGCGCCAGCAGCTTGGCCACAGAACTGGGGGAGCTGTTTTTT.

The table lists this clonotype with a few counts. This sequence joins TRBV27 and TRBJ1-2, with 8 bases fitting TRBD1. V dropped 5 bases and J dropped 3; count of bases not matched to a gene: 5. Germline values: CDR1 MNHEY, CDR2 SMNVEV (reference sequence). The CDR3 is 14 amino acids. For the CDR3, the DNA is TGTGCCAGCAGTCCGCGACAGGGGTACTATGGCTACACCTTC. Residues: CASSPRQGYYGYTF.

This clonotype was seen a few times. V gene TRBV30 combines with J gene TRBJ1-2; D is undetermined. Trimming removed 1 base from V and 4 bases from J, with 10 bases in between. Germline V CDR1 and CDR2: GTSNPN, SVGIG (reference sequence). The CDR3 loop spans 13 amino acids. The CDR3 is CAWSGPWTYGYTF. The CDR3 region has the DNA TGTGCCTGGAGTGGCCCCTGGACCTATGGCTACACCTTC.

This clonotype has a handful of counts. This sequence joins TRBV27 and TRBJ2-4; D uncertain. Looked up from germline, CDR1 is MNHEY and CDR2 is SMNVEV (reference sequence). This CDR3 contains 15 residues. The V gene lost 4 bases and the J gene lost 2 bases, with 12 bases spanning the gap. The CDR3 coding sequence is TGTGCCAGCAGTTCCAGGACCGGGTCCAAAAACATTCAGTACTTC. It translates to CASSSRTGSKNIQYF.

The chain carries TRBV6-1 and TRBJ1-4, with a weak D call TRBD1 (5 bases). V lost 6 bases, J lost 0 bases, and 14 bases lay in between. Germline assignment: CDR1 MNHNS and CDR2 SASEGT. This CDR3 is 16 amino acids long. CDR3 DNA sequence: TGTGCCAGCAGCAGAAGGAGACAGTCAACTAATGAAAAACTGTTTTTT. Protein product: CASSRRRQSTNEKLFF.

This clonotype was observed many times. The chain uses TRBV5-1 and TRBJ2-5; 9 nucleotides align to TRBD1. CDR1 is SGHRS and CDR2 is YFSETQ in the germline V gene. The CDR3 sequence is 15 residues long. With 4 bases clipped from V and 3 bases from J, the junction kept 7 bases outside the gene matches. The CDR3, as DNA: TGCGCCAGCAGCATGGGACAGGGAATGGAAGAGACCCAGTACTTC. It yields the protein CASSMGQGMEETQYF.

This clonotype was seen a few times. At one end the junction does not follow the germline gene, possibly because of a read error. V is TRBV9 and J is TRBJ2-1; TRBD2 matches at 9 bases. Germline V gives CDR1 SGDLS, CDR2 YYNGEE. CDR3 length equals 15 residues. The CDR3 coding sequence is TGTGCCGGCAGCGTAGAAATAGCGGGGGTTGGTGAGCAGTTCTTC. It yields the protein CAGSVEIAGVGEQFF.

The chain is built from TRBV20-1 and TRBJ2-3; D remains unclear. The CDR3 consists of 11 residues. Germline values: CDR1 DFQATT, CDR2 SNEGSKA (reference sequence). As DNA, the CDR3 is TGCAGCGTCGGCTGGACAGATACGCAGTATTTT. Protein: CSVGWTDTQYF.

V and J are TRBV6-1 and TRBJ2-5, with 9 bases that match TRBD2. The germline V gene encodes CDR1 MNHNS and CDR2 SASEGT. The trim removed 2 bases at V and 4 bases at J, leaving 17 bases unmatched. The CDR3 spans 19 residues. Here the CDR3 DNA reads TGTGCCAGCAGTGAAAGGGGCTTGGGGTTAGCGGGGGTCCCAGAGACCCAGTACTTC. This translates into CASSERGLGLAGVPETQYF.

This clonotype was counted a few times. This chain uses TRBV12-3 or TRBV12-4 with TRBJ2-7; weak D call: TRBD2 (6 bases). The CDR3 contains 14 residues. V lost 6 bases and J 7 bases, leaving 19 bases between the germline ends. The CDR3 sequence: CASREGSGFREQYF. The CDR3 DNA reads TGTGCCAGCAGGGAGGGGTCAGGGTTTCGGGAGCAGTACTTC.